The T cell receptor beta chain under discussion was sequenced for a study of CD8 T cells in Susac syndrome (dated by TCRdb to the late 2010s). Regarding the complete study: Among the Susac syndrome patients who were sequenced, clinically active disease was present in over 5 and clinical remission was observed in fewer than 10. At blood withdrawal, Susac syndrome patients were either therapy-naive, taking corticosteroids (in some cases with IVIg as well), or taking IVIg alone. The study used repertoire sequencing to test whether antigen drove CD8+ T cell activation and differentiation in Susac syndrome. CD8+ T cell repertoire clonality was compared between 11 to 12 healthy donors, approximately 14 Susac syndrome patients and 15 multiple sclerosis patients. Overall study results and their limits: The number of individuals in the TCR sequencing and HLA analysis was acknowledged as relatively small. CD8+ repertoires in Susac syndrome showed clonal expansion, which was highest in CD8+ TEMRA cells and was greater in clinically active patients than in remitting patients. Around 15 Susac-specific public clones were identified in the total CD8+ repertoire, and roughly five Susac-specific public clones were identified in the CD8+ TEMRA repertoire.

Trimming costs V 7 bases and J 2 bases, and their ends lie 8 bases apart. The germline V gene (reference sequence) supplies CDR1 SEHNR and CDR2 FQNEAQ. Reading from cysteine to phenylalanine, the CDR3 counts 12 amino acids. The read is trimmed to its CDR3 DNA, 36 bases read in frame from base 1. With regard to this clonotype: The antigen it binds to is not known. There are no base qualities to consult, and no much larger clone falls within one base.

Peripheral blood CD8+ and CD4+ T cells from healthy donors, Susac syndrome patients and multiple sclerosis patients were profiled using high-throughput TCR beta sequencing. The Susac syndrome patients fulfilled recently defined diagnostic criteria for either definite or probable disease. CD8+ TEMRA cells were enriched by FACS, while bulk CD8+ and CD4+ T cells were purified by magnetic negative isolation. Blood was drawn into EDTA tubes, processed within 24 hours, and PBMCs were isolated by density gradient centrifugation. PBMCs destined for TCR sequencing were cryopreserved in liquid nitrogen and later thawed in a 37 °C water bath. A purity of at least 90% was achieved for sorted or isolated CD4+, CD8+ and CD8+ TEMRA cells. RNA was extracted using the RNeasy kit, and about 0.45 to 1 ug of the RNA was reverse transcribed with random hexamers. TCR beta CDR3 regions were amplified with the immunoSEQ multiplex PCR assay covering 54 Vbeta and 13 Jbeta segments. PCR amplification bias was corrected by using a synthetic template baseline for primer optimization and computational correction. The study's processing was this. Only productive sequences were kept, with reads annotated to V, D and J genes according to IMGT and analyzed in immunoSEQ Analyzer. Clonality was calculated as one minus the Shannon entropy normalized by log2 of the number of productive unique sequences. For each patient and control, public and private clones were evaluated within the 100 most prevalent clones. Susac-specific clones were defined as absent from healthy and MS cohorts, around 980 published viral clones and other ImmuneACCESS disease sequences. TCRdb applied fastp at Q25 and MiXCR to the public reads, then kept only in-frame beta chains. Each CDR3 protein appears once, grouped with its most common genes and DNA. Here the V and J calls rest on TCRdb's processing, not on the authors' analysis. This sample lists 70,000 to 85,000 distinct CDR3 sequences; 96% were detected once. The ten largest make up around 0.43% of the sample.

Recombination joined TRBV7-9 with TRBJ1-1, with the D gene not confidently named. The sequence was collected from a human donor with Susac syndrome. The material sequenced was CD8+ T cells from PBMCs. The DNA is TGTGCCAGCATCGGGGTTAACACTGAAGCTTTCTTT. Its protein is CASIGVNTEAFF.